This is a list of T cell receptor beta chains from one sample in a study of blood T cell repertoires in COVID-19. Assay used: immunoSEQ multiplex PCR; TCRdb lists only in-frame clones, some missing. In the table there are some 200,000 clones, 85% to 90% of which are singletons. The material sequenced was peripheral blood. These receptor sequences come from a man over 45 with acute or convalescent COVID-19. Both conserved end residues are part of each CDR3. The D gene is left open where the match is weak. Only part of the rows carry a size: once, few, many, or a class if the clone is expanded.

d_gene: TRBD1
len: 15
v_gene: TRBV11-3
j_gene: TRBJ2-1
abundance: .
CDR3aa: CASSLGGTGVDEQFF
CDR3nt: TGTGCCAGCAGCTTAGGTGGGACAGGGGTCGATGAGCAGTTCTTC

d_gene: TRBD2
len: 15
v_gene: TRBV5-1
j_gene: TRBJ2-1
abundance: .
CDR3aa: CASSFTSGGHNEQFF
CDR3nt: TGCGCCAGCAGCTTTACTAGCGGGGGCCACAATGAGCAGTTCTTC

d_gene: TRBD1
len: 14
v_gene: TRBV20-1
j_gene: TRBJ1-4
abundance: few
CDR3aa: CSASTRTGGEKLFF
CDR3nt: TGCAGTGCTAGTACCAGGACAGGGGGTGAAAAACTGTTTTTT

d_gene: TRBD1
len: 15
v_gene: TRBV4-1
j_gene: TRBJ1-4
abundance: once
CDR3aa: CASSQDGTGSEKLFF
CDR3nt: TGCGCCAGCAGCCAAGATGGGACAGGGAGTGAAAAACTGTTTTTT

d_gene: .
len: 12
v_gene: TRBV2
j_gene: TRBJ1-3
abundance: .
CDR3aa: CASSRSGNTIYF
CDR3nt: TGTGCCAGCTCCCGCTCTGGAAACACCATATATTTT

d_gene: .
len: 13
v_gene: TRBV12-3/TRBV12-4
j_gene: TRBJ1-1
abundance: .
CDR3aa: CASGQGRRTEAFF
CDR3nt: TGTGCCAGCGGGCAGGGTCGTAGGACTGAAGCTTTCTTT

d_gene: .
len: 15
v_gene: TRBV9
j_gene: TRBJ1-6
abundance: .
CDR3aa: CASSGRAGSISPLHF
CDR3nt: TGTGCCAGCAGCGGGAGGGCGGGTTCTATATCACCCCTCCACTTT

d_gene: .
len: 17
v_gene: TRBV18
j_gene: TRBJ1-4
abundance: .
CDR3aa: CASSPFASDGGDEKLFF
CDR3nt: TGTGCCAGCTCACCCTTCGCGTCGGATGGGGGGGATGAAAAACTGTTTTTT

d_gene: .
len: 13
v_gene: TRBV19
j_gene: TRBJ1-2
abundance: once
CDR3aa: CASSTGIIYGYTF
CDR3nt: TGTGCCAGTAGTACCGGGATTATTTATGGCTACACCTTC

d_gene: TRBD1
len: 17
v_gene: TRBV19
j_gene: TRBJ2-2
abundance: .
CDR3aa: CASSRQGELASTGELFF
CDR3nt: TGTGCCAGTAGCCGACAGGGGGAATTGGCTAGCACCGGGGAGCTATTTTTT

d_gene: .
len: 15
v_gene: TRBV18
j_gene: TRBJ1-1
abundance: few
CDR3aa: CASSPSRAQNTEAFF
CDR3nt: TGTGCCAGCTCACCGTCCAGGGCCCAGAACACTGAAGCTTTCTTT

d_gene: TRBD1
len: 12
v_gene: TRBV12-3/TRBV12-4
j_gene: TRBJ2-7
abundance: once
CDR3aa: CASSLDRAPWYF
CDR3nt: TGTGCCAGCAGCCTAGACAGGGCACCCTGGTACTTC

d_gene: .
len: 14
v_gene: TRBV19
j_gene: TRBJ1-1
abundance: .
CDR3aa: CASSMRQKNTEAFF
CDR3nt: TGTGCCAGTAGTATGAGACAAAAGAACACTGAAGCTTTCTTT

d_gene: .
len: 15
v_gene: TRBV19
j_gene: TRBJ2-6
abundance: .
CDR3aa: CASSITRTGANVLTF
CDR3nt: TGTGCCAGTAGTATCACTAGGACTGGGGCCAACGTCCTGACTTTC

d_gene: .
len: 14
v_gene: TRBV5-1
j_gene: TRBJ1-5
abundance: .
CDR3aa: CASSLGGLNQPQHF
CDR3nt: TGCGCCAGCAGCTTGGGAGGGCTCAATCAGCCCCAGCATTTT

d_gene: TRBD1
len: 15
v_gene: TRBV3-1/TRBV3-2
j_gene: TRBJ1-3
abundance: .
CDR3aa: CASSPLGQSGNTIYF
CDR3nt: TGTGCCAGCAGCCCGCTGGGACAGTCTGGAAACACCATATATTTT

d_gene: .
len: 12
v_gene: TRBV28
j_gene: TRBJ1-1
abundance: .
CDR3aa: CASSLNREGAFF
CDR3nt: TGTGCCAGCAGTTTAAACAGGGAAGGCGCTTTCTTT

d_gene: .
len: 14
v_gene: TRBV7-9
j_gene: TRBJ1-1
abundance: .
CDR3aa: CASSFTQGATQAFF
CDR3nt: TGTGCCAGCAGCTTCACACAGGGAGCTACCCAAGCTTTCTTT

d_gene: TRBD1
len: 15
v_gene: TRBV6-1
j_gene: TRBJ1-6
abundance: once
CDR3aa: CASSEGGQFNSPLHF
CDR3nt: TGTGCCAGCAGTGAAGGGGGACAGTTTAATTCACCCCTCCACTTT

d_gene: .
len: 15
v_gene: TRBV4-2
j_gene: TRBJ2-7
abundance: .
CDR3aa: CASSPRGGGSYEQYF
CDR3nt: TGTGCCAGCAGCCCCAGGGGTGGAGGCTCCTACGAGCAGTACTTC

d_gene: .
len: 14
v_gene: TRBV10-3
j_gene: TRBJ1-5
abundance: .
CDR3aa: CAIGKGLNNQPQHF
CDR3nt: TGTGCCATCGGGAAGGGGTTAAACAATCAGCCCCAGCATTTT

d_gene: .
len: 15
v_gene: TRBV7-9
j_gene: TRBJ1-6
abundance: .
CDR3aa: CASSKSQGNNSPLHF
CDR3nt: TGTGCCAGCAGCAAAAGTCAGGGCAATAATTCACCCCTCCACTTT

d_gene: TRBD1
len: 14
v_gene: TRBV19
j_gene: TRBJ1-5
abundance: .
CDR3aa: CASNPEQGNGPQHF
CDR3nt: TGTGCCAGTAACCCAGAACAGGGGAATGGGCCCCAGCATTTT

d_gene: .
len: 15
v_gene: TRBV18
j_gene: TRBJ2-3
abundance: .
CDR3aa: CASSPRAGNTDTQYF
CDR3nt: TGTGCCAGCTCACCACGAGCAGGGAACACAGATACGCAGTATTTT

d_gene: .
len: 14
v_gene: TRBV19
j_gene: TRBJ1-5
abundance: once
CDR3aa: CASNPGGSNQPQHF
CDR3nt: TGTGCCAGCAATCCCGGGGGATCTAATCAGCCCCAGCATTTT

d_gene: .
len: 18
v_gene: TRBV6-1
j_gene: TRBJ2-7
abundance: .
CDR3aa: CASSDWVRGRLSSYEQYF
CDR3nt: TGTGCCAGCAGTGATTGGGTCAGAGGGCGGCTGAGCTCCTACGAGCAGTACTTC

d_gene: TRBD1
len: 14
v_gene: TRBV11-2
j_gene: TRBJ1-2
abundance: .
CDR3aa: CASSLDVQGDGYTF
CDR3nt: TGTGCCAGCAGCTTAGATGTTCAGGGGGACGGCTACACCTTC

d_gene: TRBD2
len: 13
v_gene: TRBV6-5
j_gene: TRBJ2-7
abundance: .
CDR3aa: CASKRGPGDEQYF
CDR3nt: TGTGCCAGCAAGCGGGGGCCAGGGGACGAGCAGTACTTC

d_gene: TRBD2
len: 17
v_gene: TRBV18
j_gene: TRBJ2-4
abundance: .
CDR3aa: CASSPPITGTSYDIQYF
CDR3nt: TGTGCCAGCTCACCACCGATTACCGGGACTAGTTATGACATTCAGTACTTC

d_gene: TRBD1
len: 14
v_gene: TRBV6-5
j_gene: TRBJ1-2
abundance: .
CDR3aa: CASNVGGYNYGYTF
CDR3nt: TGTGCCAGCAATGTAGGGGGCTATAACTATGGCTACACCTTC

d_gene: TRBD1
len: 15
v_gene: TRBV6-5
j_gene: TRBJ1-4
abundance: .
CDR3aa: CASSTLDRGREKLFF
CDR3nt: TGTGCCAGCAGTACCCTCGACAGGGGGAGGGAAAAACTGTTTTTT

d_gene: TRBD1
len: 18
v_gene: TRBV19
j_gene: TRBJ1-6
abundance: .
CDR3aa: CASSLAQGAPGLQSPLHF
CDR3nt: TGTGCCAGTAGTCTGGCACAGGGGGCACCAGGGCTCCAATCACCCCTCCACTTT

d_gene: .
len: 17
v_gene: TRBV28
j_gene: TRBJ1-6
abundance: .
CDR3aa: CASSFEVGVRGRSPLHF
CDR3nt: TGTGCCAGCAGTTTTGAAGTCGGAGTCAGGGGAAGATCACCCCTCCACTTT

d_gene: .
len: 15
v_gene: TRBV6-5
j_gene: TRBJ1-3
abundance: .
CDR3aa: CASELGRFSGNTIYF
CDR3nt: TGTGCCAGCGAACTAGGGAGGTTCTCTGGAAACACCATATATTTT

d_gene: .
len: 13
v_gene: TRBV28
j_gene: TRBJ1-2
abundance: .
CDR3aa: CASSLVRLSGYTF
CDR3nt: TGTGCCAGCAGTTTAGTCCGGTTGAGCGGCTACACCTTC

d_gene: TRBD2
len: 15
v_gene: TRBV5-8
j_gene: TRBJ2-1
abundance: .
CDR3aa: CASSYQLAGEGEQFF
CDR3nt: TGTGCCAGCAGCTACCAACTAGCGGGGGAGGGTGAGCAGTTCTTC

d_gene: .
len: 16
v_gene: TRBV6-1
j_gene: TRBJ1-5
abundance: .
CDR3aa: CASSALSRGSNQPQHF
CDR3nt: TGTGCCAGCAGTGCCCTGTCCAGGGGAAGCAATCAGCCCCAGCATTTT

d_gene: TRBD1
len: 16
v_gene: TRBV19
j_gene: TRBJ1-5
abundance: .
CDR3aa: CASSIEGGAGNQPQHF
CDR3nt: TGTGCCAGTAGTATAGAAGGGGGCGCGGGCAATCAGCCCCAGCATTTT

d_gene: TRBD1
len: 15
v_gene: TRBV18
j_gene: TRBJ1-1
abundance: .
CDR3aa: CASSPTTGGETEAFF
CDR3nt: TGTGCCAGCTCGCCGACGACAGGGGGAGAGACTGAAGCTTTCTTT

d_gene: .
len: 16
v_gene: TRBV2
j_gene: TRBJ1-2
abundance: .
CDR3aa: CASSPPGVPGHYGYTF
CDR3nt: TGTGCCAGCAGCCCCCCAGGGGTCCCGGGCCACTATGGCTACACCTTC

d_gene: .
len: 16
v_gene: TRBV20-1
j_gene: TRBJ1-2
abundance: once
CDR3aa: CSASKDIQIYNYGYTF
CDR3nt: TGCAGTGCTAGTAAGGACATCCAAATCTATAACTATGGCTACACCTTC

d_gene: .
len: 15
v_gene: TRBV6-5
j_gene: TRBJ2-3
abundance: .
CDR3aa: CASSMGGLNTDTQYF
CDR3nt: TGTGCCAGCAGCATGGGGGGACTGAACACAGATACGCAGTATTTT

d_gene: TRBD2
len: 15
v_gene: TRBV6-5
j_gene: TRBJ2-5
abundance: .
CDR3aa: CASIPGGGTQETQYF
CDR3nt: TGTGCCAGCATACCGGGAGGGGGGACCCAAGAGACCCAGTACTTC

d_gene: .
len: 14
v_gene: TRBV18
j_gene: TRBJ1-2
abundance: .
CDR3aa: CASSPRAANYGYTF
CDR3nt: TGTGCCAGCTCACCACGGGCAGCTAACTATGGCTACACCTTC

d_gene: .
len: 14
v_gene: TRBV3-1/TRBV3-2
j_gene: TRBJ1-5
abundance: .
CDR3aa: CASSQDVAPRRLHF
CDR3nt: TGTGCCAGCAGCCAAGACGTGGCCCCCAGGCGCCTGCATTTT

d_gene: TRBD2
len: 16
v_gene: TRBV6-2/TRBV6-3
j_gene: TRBJ2-7
abundance: .
CDR3aa: CASSYPLREGSYEQYF
CDR3nt: TGTGCCAGCAGTTACCCGCTTCGGGAGGGTTCCTACGAGCAGTACTTC

d_gene: .
len: 15
v_gene: TRBV11-2
j_gene: TRBJ2-6
abundance: few
CDR3aa: CASSLAGTGANVLTF
CDR3nt: TGTGCCAGCAGCTTAGCGGGGACTGGGGCCAACGTCCTGACTTTC

d_gene: .
len: 15
v_gene: TRBV6-5
j_gene: TRBJ2-7
abundance: .
CDR3aa: CASSSRKGPLKEQYF
CDR3nt: TGTGCCAGCAGTTCGCGGAAAGGCCCTCTAAAAGAGCAGTACTTC

d_gene: TRBD2
len: 13
v_gene: TRBV2
j_gene: TRBJ2-7
abundance: few
CDR3aa: CASSPAGDYEQYF
CDR3nt: TGTGCCAGCAGTCCAGCGGGGGACTACGAGCAGTACTTC

d_gene: .
len: 15
v_gene: TRBV7-2
j_gene: TRBJ2-7
abundance: .
CDR3aa: CASSFVRGGTYEQYF
CDR3nt: TGTGCCAGCAGCTTTGTCCGAGGGGGAACCTACGAGCAGTACTTC

d_gene: TRBD2
len: 14
v_gene: TRBV19
j_gene: TRBJ2-1
abundance: .
CDR3aa: CASSVQRGQGEQFF
CDR3nt: TGTGCCAGTAGTGTCCAGCGGGGTCAGGGTGAGCAGTTCTTC